These T cell receptor beta chains were read from a single sample in a study of Ad26.COV2.S vaccination and SARS-CoV-2 variants. Sequencing was performed with immunoSEQ multiplex PCR; in TCRdb, only in-frame clones are kept and a portion is missing. The sample carries about 320,000 clones, 85% recorded once. The starting material was peripheral blood, obtained in a trial of Ad26.COV2.S vaccine versus placebo. These receptors originate from a person between 18 and 59 years old who received the Ad26.COV2.S COVID-19 vaccine or a placebo. Each CDR3 is given with its conserved first and last residue. A D gene is named only where the DNA matches it firmly. Rows give clone size only sometimes, using once, few, many, or a class for an expanded clone.

V: TRBV5-1; D: TRBD2; size: .; J: TRBJ2-7; DNA: TGCGCCAGCAGCAGCGCTAGCGGGGGCTACGAGCAGTACTTC; CDR3: CASSSASGGYEQYF
V: TRBV15; D: .; size: .; J: TRBJ1-5; DNA: TGTGCCACCAGCAGAGGCGGACAAGGCCTCAATCAGCCCCAGCATTTT; CDR3: CATSRGGQGLNQPQHF
V: TRBV20-1; D: TRBD2; size: .; J: TRBJ2-3; DNA: TGCAGTGCTAGTGGGGTAGCGGGTACCACAGATACGCAGTATTTT; CDR3: CSASGVAGTTDTQYF
V: TRBV25-1; D: .; size: .; J: TRBJ1-4; DNA: TGTGCCAGCAGTGAAGCGGGAACTAATGAAAAACTGTTTTTT; CDR3: CASSEAGTNEKLFF
V: TRBV3-1/TRBV3-2; D: TRBD2; size: .; J: TRBJ2-1; DNA: TGTGCCAGCAGCGCCAGCGGGGGGCCTAACAATGAGCAGTTCTTC; CDR3: CASSASGGPNNEQFF
V: TRBV7-3; D: TRBD2; size: .; J: TRBJ2-1; DNA: TGTGCCAGCAGCCTCGTCGAGGGACTAGCATTCTTC; CDR3: CASSLVEGLAFF
V: TRBV19; D: .; size: .; J: TRBJ1-2; DNA: TGTGCCAGTAGTATAGGGGGGAGCTATGGCTACACCTTC; CDR3: CASSIGGSYGYTF
V: TRBV5-1; D: .; size: .; J: TRBJ2-3; DNA: TGCGCCAGCAGCCAGGAGGGTACGCAGTATTTT; CDR3: CASSQEGTQYF
V: TRBV28; D: .; size: .; J: TRBJ1-1; DNA: TGTGCCAGCACCCCCCGTGGCCACTGGGGGGGTGGGTCTGAAGCTTTCTTT; CDR3: CASTPRGHWGGGSEAFF
V: TRBV7-9; D: .; size: .; J: TRBJ2-2; DNA: TGTGCCAGCAGCCACCCCGGGACGAGCACCGGGGAGCTGTTTTTT; CDR3: CASSHPGTSTGELFF
V: TRBV4-2; D: .; size: .; J: TRBJ2-7; DNA: TGTGCCAGCAGCCAAGATTTCCTAGCGCAAATTTACGAGCAGTACTTC; CDR3: CASSQDFLAQIYEQYF
V: TRBV5-1; D: TRBD1; size: once; J: TRBJ1-2; DNA: TGCGCCAGCAGCTCCCTCCGGGACAGGGTTAGGGGCTATGGCTACACCTTC; CDR3: CASSSLRDRVRGYGYTF
V: TRBV18; D: .; size: .; J: TRBJ2-7; DNA: TGTGCCACCGCCTCGCCCTCGGGGGATACCTACGAGCAGTACTTC; CDR3: CATASPSGDTYEQYF
V: TRBV7-8; D: .; size: .; J: TRBJ2-2; DNA: TGTGCCAGCAGCATTAGGACAGCGAACACCGGGGAGCTGTTTTTT; CDR3: CASSIRTANTGELFF
V: TRBV7-3; D: .; size: .; J: TRBJ2-3; DNA: TGTGCCAGCAGCTCCGGGCCAAGGACAGATACGCAGTATTTT; CDR3: CASSSGPRTDTQYF
V: TRBV9; D: .; size: .; J: TRBJ1-1; DNA: TGTGCCAGCAGCGTAGACACCATGGACACTGAAGCTTTCTTT; CDR3: CASSVDTMDTEAFF